This T cell receptor (beta chain) was sequenced during a study of cytomegalovirus exposure and HLA in healthy donors. V lost 5 bases and J 2 bases, leaving 13 bases between the germline ends. The length of the CDR3 is 14 residues. From germline, CDR1 is MNHEY and CDR2 SMNVEV (reference sequence). 13 Jbeta primers and 60 Vbeta primers were used for the PCR. The data were produced by immunoSEQ multiplex PCR, yet TCRdb's version contains in-frame clones alone and is incomplete. Among 85,000 to 100,000 clones listed, more than 60% were seen once. The chain recombines TRBV27 with TRBJ2-7, with a tentative D call TRBD1 (5 bases). The material sequenced was PBMCs. The receptor's source is a human donor in good health. The DNA for the CDR3 is TGTGCCAGCAGTCCCGGGCTGGGGCCCTACGAGCAGTACTTC. It specifies CASSPGLGPYEQYF.